This T cell receptor (beta chain) was profiled in a study of T-cell reconstitution after alpha-beta-depleted transplantation in children. This clonotype has at least ten counts. Antigen unknown. The study's findings and limits: T-cell numbers and diversity, one year after transplant, stemmed largely from T cells that were newly produced. Where some patients showed high TCRbeta diversity at day 60, it came from recipient T cells and thymic progenitors that had survived. Several hundred graft clones that had expanded were reportedly the source of alpha-beta T cells about two months after transplant.

Trimming took 7 bases from V and 0 from J, leaving 14 bases between them. The CDR3 spans 14 residues. Germline V gives CDR1 SQVTM, CDR2 ANQGSEA. Unique molecular identifiers were incorporated into the prepared TCRbeta library. TCRdb itself ran the PCR reads through MiXCR, one entry per CDR3 protein. The repertoire holds 200,000 to 250,000 distinct CDR3 sequences, with over 20% as singletons. This TCR came from a girl aged 2 to 10 with Fanconi anemia, due to receive a stem cell transplant. Specimen: PBMCs, collected before TCRalphabeta/CD19-depleted stem cell transplant. The V gene is TRBV29-1, the J gene TRBJ2-3, with D unresolved. The CDR3, as DNA: TGCAGCGGAATAGCAGTTGCTAGCACAGATACGCAGTATTTT. Protein product: CSGIAVASTDTQYF.